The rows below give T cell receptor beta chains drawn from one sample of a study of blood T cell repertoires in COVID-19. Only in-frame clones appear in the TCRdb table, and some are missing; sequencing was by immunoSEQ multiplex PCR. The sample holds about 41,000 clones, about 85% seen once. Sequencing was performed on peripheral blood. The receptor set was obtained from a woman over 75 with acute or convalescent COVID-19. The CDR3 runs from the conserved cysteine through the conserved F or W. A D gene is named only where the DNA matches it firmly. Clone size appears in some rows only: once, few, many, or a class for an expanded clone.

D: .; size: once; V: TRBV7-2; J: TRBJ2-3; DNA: TGTGCCAGCAGCCCCAGCGCAGATACGCAGTATTTT; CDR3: CASSPSADTQYF
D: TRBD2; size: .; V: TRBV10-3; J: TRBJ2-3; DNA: TGTGCCATCAGCTTACGGGGGGGCACAGATACGCAGTATTTT; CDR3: CAISLRGGTDTQYF
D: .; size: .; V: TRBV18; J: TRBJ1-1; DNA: TGTGCCAGCTCACCAGATTCGGTAAGGGGTTGGAACACTGAAGCTTTCTTT; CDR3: CASSPDSVRGWNTEAFF
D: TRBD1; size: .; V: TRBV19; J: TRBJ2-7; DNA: TGTGCCAGTAGTATTTCCCGGGACAGGGTCCACGAGCAGTACTTC; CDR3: CASSISRDRVHEQYF
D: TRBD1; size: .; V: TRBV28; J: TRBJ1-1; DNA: TGTGCCAGCAGAATAGGACAGGTTGAAGCTTTCTTT; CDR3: CASRIGQVEAFF
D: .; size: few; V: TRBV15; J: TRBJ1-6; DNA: TGTGCCACCAGCAGAGACAGCTCCTATAATTCACCCCTCCACTTT; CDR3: CATSRDSSYNSPLHF
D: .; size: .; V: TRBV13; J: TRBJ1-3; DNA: TGTGCCAGCAGCTTAAGAGGGTACGGAAACACCATATATTTT; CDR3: CASSLRGYGNTIYF
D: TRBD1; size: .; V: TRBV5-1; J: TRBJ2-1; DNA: TGCGCCAGCAGCTCCCGGGACAGAGCTATAGGTGAGCAGTTCTTC; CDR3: CASSSRDRAIGEQFF
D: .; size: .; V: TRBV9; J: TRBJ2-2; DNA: TGTGCCAGCAGCGCCTGGTCGCCCGGGACCGGGGAGCTGTTTTTT; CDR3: CASSAWSPGTGELFF
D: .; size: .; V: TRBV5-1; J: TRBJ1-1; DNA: TGCGCCAGCACCCCGGGGCGGGGGGAAAGCACTGAAGCTTTCTTT; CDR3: CASTPGRGESTEAFF
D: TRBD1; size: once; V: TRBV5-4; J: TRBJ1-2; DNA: TGTGCCAGCAGCCCGGACAGGTCGCTCGTTTCGGGCTACACCTTC; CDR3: CASSPDRSLVSGYTF
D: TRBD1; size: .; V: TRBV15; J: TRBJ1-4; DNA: TGTGCCACCAGTAAAACTACAGGGGATTTTAATGAAAAACTGTTTTTT; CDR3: CATSKTTGDFNEKLFF
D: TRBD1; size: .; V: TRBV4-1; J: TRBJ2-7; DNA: TGCGCCAGCAGCCGCGACCCGGGACAGGGATACGAGCAGTACTTC; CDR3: CASSRDPGQGYEQYF
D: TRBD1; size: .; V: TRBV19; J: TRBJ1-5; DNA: TGTGCCAGTAGTTCTCCCCGGACAGGAACCTACAATCAGCCCCAGCATTTT; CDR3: CASSSPRTGTYNQPQHF
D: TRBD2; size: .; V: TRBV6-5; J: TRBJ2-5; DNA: TGTGCCAGCAGACTAGCGGGGGGGATCCAAGAGACCCAGTACTTC; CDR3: CASRLAGGIQETQYF
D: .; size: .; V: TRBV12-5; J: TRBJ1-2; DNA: TGTGCTAGTGGTTTGGTAGTGGGGGAGGTAAAGGATGGCTACACCTTC; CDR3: CASGLVVGEVKDGYTF
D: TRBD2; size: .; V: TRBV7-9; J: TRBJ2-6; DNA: TGTGCCAGCAGCGGGAGGGTACGGGCCAACGTCCTGACTTTC; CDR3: CASSGRVRANVLTF
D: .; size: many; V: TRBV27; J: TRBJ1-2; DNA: TGTGCCAGCAGTTTATCAGGGCGGGCAGCTACCTTC; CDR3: CASSLSGRAATF
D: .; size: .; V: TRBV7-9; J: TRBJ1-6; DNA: TGTGCCAGCAGCTTACGGAGGGTGGCAATTAATTCACCCCTCCACTTT; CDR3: CASSLRRVAINSPLHF
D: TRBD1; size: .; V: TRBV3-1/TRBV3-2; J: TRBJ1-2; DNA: TGTGCCAGCAGCCCCGGACAGGGGGGTGGCTATGGCTACACCTTC; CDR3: CASSPGQGGGYGYTF
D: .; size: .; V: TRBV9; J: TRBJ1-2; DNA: TGTGCCAGCAGCGTAGGCGCCGCTACCCTCTATGGCTACACCTTC; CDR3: CASSVGAATLYGYTF
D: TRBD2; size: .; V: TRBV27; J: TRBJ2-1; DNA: TGTGCCAGCAGTCCGGGGACTACGGACAATGAGCAGTTCTTC; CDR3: CASSPGTTDNEQFF
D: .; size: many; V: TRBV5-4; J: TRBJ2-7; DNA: TGTGCCAGCAGCTTAAGGGGTGGGAACGAGCAGTACTTC; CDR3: CASSLRGGNEQYF
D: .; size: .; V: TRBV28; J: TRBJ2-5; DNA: TGTGCCAGCAGTGAGCAGGGACAAGAGACCCAGTACTTC; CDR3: CASSEQGQETQYF
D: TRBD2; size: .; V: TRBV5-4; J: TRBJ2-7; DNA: TGTGCCAGCAGCTTGGCCGGTAGCGGGGGATACGAGCAGTACTTC; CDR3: CASSLAGSGGYEQYF
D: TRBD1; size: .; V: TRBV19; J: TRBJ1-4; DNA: TGTGCCAGTAGACCAGGACAGGGGGAGAGTAATGAAAAACTGTTTTTT; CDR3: CASRPGQGESNEKLFF
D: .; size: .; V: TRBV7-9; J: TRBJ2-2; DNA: TGTGCCAGCAGCCCCCCAGGCAGGGGGGCCACCGGGGAGCTGTTTTTT; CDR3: CASSPPGRGATGELFF
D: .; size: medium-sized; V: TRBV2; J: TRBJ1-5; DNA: TGTGCCAGCAGTCAGGACAGCAACAATCAGCCCCAGCATTTT; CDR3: CASSQDSNNQPQHF
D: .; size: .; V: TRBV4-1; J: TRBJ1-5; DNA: TGCGCCAGCAGCCAGGGCCGTGTCTCTCAGCCCCAGCATTTT; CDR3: CASSQGRVSQPQHF
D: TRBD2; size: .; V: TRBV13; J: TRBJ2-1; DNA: TGTGCCAGCGCCAGGACTAGGAGGGACGAGCAGTTCTTC; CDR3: CASARTRRDEQFF